The rows below give T cell receptor beta chains drawn from one sample of a study of blood T cell repertoires in COVID-19. Clones were sequenced by immunoSEQ multiplex PCR, and TCRdb holds only the in-frame ones, with some missing. This table has around 320,000 clones, around 91% appearing once. The specimen sequenced was PBMCs or T cells enriched from blood (not recorded which). Receptors originate from a woman under 30 with acute COVID-19. Both conserved end residues are part of each CDR3. A D gene is named only where the DNA matches it firmly. Expanded clones are given a class, and other clones once, few, many or no size at all.

j_call v_call d_call clone_size cdr3_nt cdr3_aa
TRBJ1-5 TRBV30 TRBD1 . TGTGCCTGGAGTGTAGCAGGGGGATTGAATCAGCCCCAGCATTTT CAWSVAGGLNQPQHF
TRBJ1-3 TRBV2 TRBD1 . TGTGCCAGCAGCCTTGACAGGGCTCAAACTGGAAACACCATATATTTT CASSLDRAQTGNTIYF
TRBJ1-1 TRBV28 . . TGTGCCAGCAGTTTCGGAGGAAACACTGAAGCTTTCTTT CASSFGGNTEAFF
TRBJ1-1 TRBV3-1/TRBV3-2 TRBD1 . TGTGCCAGCAGCCAAGATCCTAGAGGGGGCTGGACTGAAGCTTTCTTT CASSQDPRGGWTEAFF
TRBJ1-5 TRBV19 . . TGTGCCAGTAGTACAGGGAATCAGCCCCAGCATTTT CASSTGNQPQHF
TRBJ1-2 TRBV5-1 TRBD1 . TGCGCCAGCAGCTTTGGATCAAGCCGGCAGGGGGCGGGGGACTATGGCTACACCTTC CASSFGSSRQGAGDYGYTF
TRBJ1-1 TRBV6-5 . . TGTGCCAGCAGGATAGGCATAGAGGACACTGAAGCTTTCTTT CASRIGIEDTEAFF
TRBJ1-1 TRBV28 . . TGTGCCAGCAGTTTCTCCCTGAACACTGAAGCTTTCTTT CASSFSLNTEAFF
TRBJ1-4 TRBV6-5 . . TGTGCCAGCAGTCTTCGACAGGTTAATGAAAAACTGTTTTTT CASSLRQVNEKLFF
TRBJ2-1 TRBV7-6 TRBD2 . TGTGCCAGCAGCCCAGCGGCCCTAGCGGGAGCCCTTAGCTCCTACAATGAGCAGTTCTTC CASSPAALAGALSSYNEQFF
TRBJ1-5 TRBV30 TRBD1 . TGTGCCTGGAGTGTACTACAGGGGAGTCAGCCCCAGCATTTT CAWSVLQGSQPQHF
TRBJ1-1 TRBV6-5 . . TGTGCCAGCAGTTCCAGGGGAAGGGACACTGAAGCTTTCTTT CASSSRGRDTEAFF
TRBJ2-7 TRBV4-1 . . TGCGCCAGCAGCCCTAGCAGCACGGGGGAGTCTTACGAGCAGTACTTC CASSPSSTGESYEQYF
TRBJ2-3 TRBV9 TRBD2 . TGTGCCAGCAGCGTAGACACCGGGCGCGGGGGAACAGATACGCAGTATTTT CASSVDTGRGGTDTQYF
TRBJ2-7 TRBV29-1 TRBD2 . TGCAGCGTCGCGGGAGGGCCTTACGAGCAGTACTTC CSVAGGPYEQYF
TRBJ2-1 TRBV10-3 . . TGTGCCATCACAGCAGGGAACTACAATGAGCAGTTCTTC CAITAGNYNEQFF
TRBJ1-6 TRBV4-1 . . TGCGCCAGCAGCCAAGACAACCTCCGGAATGCCGGCGGACCCCTCCACTTT CASSQDNLRNAGGPLHF
TRBJ2-5 TRBV19 TRBD1 . TGTGCCAGTAGTATAAAAGGGACAGGGTGGGGGACCCAGTACTTC CASSIKGTGWGTQYF
TRBJ2-3 TRBV9 . . TGTGCCAGCAGCGTAGCAGGAGGACTTAGCACAGATACGCAGTATTTT CASSVAGGLSTDTQYF
TRBJ1-2 TRBV28 . . TGTGCCAGCAGTAGCCCGGGGGGCCCCAACTATGGCTACACCTTC CASSSPGGPNYGYTF
TRBJ2-7 TRBV4-1 TRBD2 . TGCGCCAGCAGCCAAGATGCTAGCGGGAGGGCCTACGAGCAGTACTTC CASSQDASGRAYEQYF
TRBJ2-7 TRBV5-1 TRBD1 few TGCGCCAGCAGCTTATCCGGGACAGGGGTCTACGAGCAGTACTTC CASSLSGTGVYEQYF
TRBJ2-1 TRBV11-3 TRBD2 . TGTGCCAGCAGCTCCGGGACTAGCGGGAGGGCCTTTCAGTTCTTC CASSSGTSGRAFQFF
TRBJ2-7 TRBV19 . . TGTGCCAGTAGTATAGGAGCGGATGCAACCGCCTACGAGCAGTACTTC CASSIGADATAYEQYF
TRBJ2-7 TRBV18 TRBD2 . TGTGCCAGCTCACCACCCGGCGCTAGCGGGGGGGGTTACGAGCAGTACTTC CASSPPGASGGGYEQYF
TRBJ1-1 TRBV19 TRBD1 . TGTGCCAGTAGAACTGACAGGGGGGGAGCTTTCTTT CASRTDRGGAFF
TRBJ1-2 TRBV7-8 TRBD1 . TGTGCCAGCAGCTCCCGGACAGGCACTAACTATGGCTACACCTTC CASSSRTGTNYGYTF
TRBJ1-3 TRBV18 . . TGTGCCAGCTCACCACCTAGGTGGGACGCGGGAGGAAACACCATATATTTT CASSPPRWDAGGNTIYF
TRBJ1-1 TRBV4-1 TRBD1 . TGCGCCAGCAGCCTGGACAGGGTTGGCACTGAAGCTTTCTTT CASSLDRVGTEAFF
TRBJ1-5 TRBV2 TRBD1 . TGTGCCAGCAGGAGGGACAGTTATAGCAATCAGCCCCAGCATTTT CASRRDSYSNQPQHF
TRBJ1-6 TRBV30 . . TGTGCCTGGAGTGGCAGTATAAGAATTAATTCACCCCTCCACTTT CAWSGSIRINSPLHF
TRBJ2-5 TRBV18 TRBD1 . TGTGCCAGCTCACCACAACTACAGGGGTTCCAAGAGACCCAGTACTTC CASSPQLQGFQETQYF
TRBJ2-3 TRBV5-5 TRBD1 . TGTGCCAGCAGCTTGTATGACAGGGCCACAGATACGCAGTATTTT CASSLYDRATDTQYF